This note documents a single TCR beta chain sequence. Between the trimmed V and J ends, which lost 2 bases and 11 bases, there was a span of 12 bases. This CDR3 spans 11 amino acids. Germline lookup yields CDR1 SQVTM and CDR2 ANQGSEA. The data stem from a study of blood T cell repertoires in COVID-19. Study-level background: Both acute and convalescent COVID-19 samples were obtained from the United States, Italy and Spain. T cells, B-cell-depleted T cells, or PBMCs supplied cDNA or gDNA.

Per the authors' pipeline: Amplification from reference gene primers served as the basis for estimated nucleated cell counts. Repertoires were generated with immunoSEQ multiplex PCR, while TCRdb's copy carries only in-frame clones and drops some. V, J and clone size reflect that table, while D and trimming were determined from the DNA. The sample yields 75,000 to 80,000 clones, about 87% seen once. This clonotype originated in a human donor in a cohort sampled during active COVID-19. The specimen sequenced was peripheral blood. V gene TRBV29-1 combines with J gene TRBJ1-1, with D unclear. Here the CDR3 reads CSVEPASMAFF. CDR3 DNA sequence: TGCAGCGTTGAACCAGCTAGTATGGCTTTCTTT.